A single sample is the source of the 18 T cell receptor beta chains below, sequenced in a study of tumor and adjacent non-tumor tissue in lung cancer. Three rounds of nested PCR, following a modified ARM-PCR protocol, produced the TCRbeta library. TCRdb called the multiplex PCR reads again in MiXCR, with one record for every CDR3 protein. The sample has about 86,000 distinct CDR3 sequences; roughly three quarters are singletons. No cell sorting was done before RNA was extracted from the tissue. The normal lung tissue was taken more than 3 cm from the tumor edge. The sequenced material came from distant non-tumor lung tissue. The receptors stem from a woman in her fifties or sixties with non-small cell lung cancer.

For this clonotype: A junction end diverges from the germline sequence, so it may reflect a read error. The chain has TRBV6-1 and TRBJ1-5; D uncertain. The CDR3 runs to 14 residues. Germline V gene sequence: CDR1 MNHNS, CDR2 SASEGT. In nucleotides, the CDR3 is TGTGACAGCAGTGATTTGCTAAGCAATCAGCCCCAGCATTTT. Protein: CDSSDLLSNQPQHF.

This clonotype appeared once. A read error is likely, as this CDR3 ends without the conserved phenylalanine or tryptophan. The chain is built from TRBV7-9 and TRBJ2-1; D not resolved. Germline CDR1 is SEHNR and CDR2 is FQNEAQ (reference sequence). The CDR3 length is 12 residues. The CDR3 region is CACSFLPGEQFS. The CDR3, as DNA: TGTGCCTGCAGCTTCCTTCCCGGGGAGCAGTTCTCC.

At least ten counts were recorded for this clonotype. The chain is built from TRBV5-4 and TRBJ1-5, with D maybe TRBD1 (5 bases). The CDR3 runs 14 residues. Germline V gene lookup returns CDR1 SGHNT and CDR2 YYREEE (reference sequence). V was cut by 1 base and J by 3 bases, with 8 bases left in between. The CDR3 nucleotides are TGTGCCAGCAGCTTGTTGGGGGTCAATCAGCCCCAGCATTTT. Translating gives CASSLLGVNQPQHF.

Details on this clonotype: The junction departs from germline at one end; a sequencing error may be responsible. This sequence joins TRBV4-1 and TRBJ1-1; D is unresolved. In germline, CDR1 is MGHRA, CDR2 YSYEKL. The CDR3 runs 14 residues. CDR3 amino acids: CASSQDLSNTEASF. The CDR3 DNA sequence: TGCGCCAGCAGCCAAGATCTATCGAACACTGAAGCTTCCTTT.

As concerns this clonotype: At one of its ends the junction is not consistent with the germline gene, which may arise from a read error. The chain is built from TRBV29-1 and TRBJ2-2; TRBD2 agrees at 11 bases. The CDR3 loop spans 18 amino acids. Per the germline V gene, CDR1 is SQVTM and CDR2 is ANQGSEA. The CDR3 DNA follows: TGTAGCCTTGAAGAAGAAGGAACTAGCGGGAGTTTTCCCGGGGAGCTGTTTTTT. It specifies CSLEEEGTSGSFPGELFF.

Notes on this clonotype: A much larger clone sits a single nucleotide away, making a read error possible. This chain links TRBV28 with TRBJ2-7; D call uncertain. V was clipped by 7 bases and J by 8 bases, with 15 bases between them. CDR3 size: 12 residues. Germline V gene lookup returns CDR1 MDHEN and CDR2 SYDVKM. CDR3 DNA: TGTGCCAGCACCCGGTGGGCTGGCAAGCAGTACTTC. Its translation is CASTRWAGKQYF. Supplemented by reference TRBV28 and TRBJ2-7, the full variable domain reads DVKVTQSSRYLVKRTGEKVFLECVQDMDHENMFWYRQDPGLGLRLIYFSYDVKMKEKGDIPEGYSVSREKKERFSLILESASTNQTSMYLCASTRWAGKQYFGPGTRLTVT.

As regards this clonotype: Since the CDR3 does not end with the conserved phenylalanine or tryptophan, this likely comes from a read error. The DNA is omitted, as the CDR3 cannot be located on it reliably, and the CDR3 follows TCRdb's listing. The V and J genes are TRBV4-2 and TRBJ2-6. Ends included, the CDR3 has 15 residues. Germline-derived CDR1 and CDR2 are LGHNA and YNFKEQ. The CDR3 here is CASSLSRSGVNVLTV.

The chain carries TRBV6-5 and TRBJ2-2, with D perhaps TRBD2 (5 bases). The length of the CDR3 is 17 residues. The V gene lost 4 bases and the J gene lost 6 bases, with 21 bases spanning the gap. Germline assignment: CDR1 MNHEY and CDR2 SVGAGI. The CDR3 loop reads CASSWRASLVSPGELFF. The CDR3 coding sequence is TGTGCCAGCAGTTGGCGAGCTAGCCTAGTATCACCCGGGGAGCTGTTTTTT.

The chain couples TRBV6-2 or TRBV6-3 to TRBJ1-2; 12 nucleotides match TRBD1. CDR3 length: 15 amino acids. The J segment lost 4 bases and the V segment lost 11 bases, leaving 11 bases of the junction unmatched. CDR1 MNHEY and CDR2 SVGEGT come from the germline V gene. The DNA for the CDR3 is TGTGCCGGTAGGGACAGGGGGCGCTACGCCTATGGCTACACCTTC. This encodes CAGRDRGRYAYGYTF.

This clonotype was counted between two and nine times. Since the CDR3 does not end with the conserved phenylalanine or tryptophan, this likely comes from a read error. The chain uses TRBV28 and TRBJ2-7; tentatively, D is TRBD1 or TRBD2 (6 bases each). Trimming took off 4 bases at V and 4 bases at J, with 14 bases between the two ends. The CDR3 covers 14 residues. Germline CDR1 and CDR2: MDHEN and SYDVKM. CDR3 DNA sequence: TGTGCCAGCAGTTCAGTGGGGGGCCCGTACGAGCAGTACCTC. Translating gives CASSSVGGPYEQYL.

This chain uses TRBV11-2 with TRBJ2-1; 9 bases are shared with TRBD2. The length of the CDR3 is 18 residues. The V segment lost 1 base and the J segment 6 bases; nucleotides outside the gene matches: 13. CDR1 and CDR2 (germline): SGHAT, FQNNGV. Here the CDR3 reads CASSLGTSVGGGVNEQFF. The DNA of the CDR3 is TGTGCCAGCAGCTTAGGGACTAGCGTGGGTGGTGGAGTCAATGAGCAGTTCTTC.

On this clonotype itself: Relative to the germline gene, one junction end is altered; a read error may explain this. The chain is built from TRBV5-1 and TRBJ2-7, with TRBD2 identical over 7 bases. This CDR3 is 17 amino acids long. Germline V lookup: CDR1 SGHRS, CDR2 YFSETQ. The CDR3 bases are TGCGCCAGCAGCCCGGTCGGACTGGGGGTTCGGGACTACGAGCACTACTTT. It encodes CASSPVGLGVRDYEHYF.

Comments on this clonotype: Sequence at one end of the junction differs from germline and may be a read error. The V gene is TRBV12-3 or TRBV12-4, the J gene TRBJ1-1; weak D call: TRBD1 (5 bases). The CDR3 has 16 residues. CDR3 region: CANSPRGPGGNTEAFF. The CDR3 DNA is TGTGCCAACAGTCCCCGGGGCCCAGGAGGCAACACTGAAGCTTTCTTT.

This rearrangement joins TRBV5-1 to TRBJ2-7; D remains ambiguous. The CDR3 is made up of 13 amino acids. V was pared by 4 bases and J by 3 bases, with 11 bases between. Germline V gene data show CDR1 as SGHRS and CDR2 as YFSETQ. Here the CDR3 reads CASSVDPLYEQYF. The CDR3, as DNA: TGCGCCAGCAGCGTGGACCCCCTCTACGAGCAGTACTTC. The full variable domain, its missing parts supplied by reference TRBV5-1 and TRBJ2-7, is KAGVTQTPRYLIKTRGQQVTLSCSPISGHRSVSWYQQTPGQGLQFLFEYFSETQRNKGNFPGRFSGRQFSNSRSEMNVSTLELGDSALYLCASSVDPLYEQYFGPGTRLTVT.

V gene TRBV6-1 combines with J gene TRBJ2-3; a weak D match, TRBD2 (5 bases). The CDR3 is made up of 16 amino acids. Germline loops: CDR1 MNHNS, CDR2 SASEGT. The V and J ends lost 6 bases and 3 bases respectively, with 19 bases between them. The CDR3 is CASRSAYGTSTDTQYF. CDR3 coding DNA: TGTGCCAGCAGGTCTGCTTACGGCACTAGTACAGATACGCAGTATTTT.

This clonotype was counted between two and nine times. A much more abundant neighbour one base away suggests this may be a read error. This chain uses TRBV20-1 with TRBJ1-2, with D perhaps TRBD1 (5 bases). Germline V lookup: CDR1 DFQATT, CDR2 SNEGSKA (reference sequence). The CDR3 extends over 13 amino acids. CDR3: CSARGPTNCGYTF. The CDR3 DNA reads as TGCAGTGCTAGGGGGCCGACTAACTGTGGCTACACCTTC.

The rearrangement links TRBV12-3 or TRBV12-4 to TRBJ2-2; 8 bases match TRBD1. After removal of 7 bases from V and 1 base from J, the junction contained 8 bases not matched to a gene. CDR3 length: 16 amino acids. The CDR3 reads CASNFRTGWNTGELFF. The CDR3 nucleotides are TGTGCCAGCAATTTCAGGACAGGGTGGAACACCGGGGAGCTGTTTTTT.

The chain recombines TRBV10-1 with TRBJ2-7; 9 positions match TRBD1. The CDR3 is 13 amino acids. V lost 5 bases and J lost 10; bases outside the gene matches: 9. Looked up from germline, CDR1 is WNHNN and CDR2 is SYGVQD (reference sequence). The CDR3 spells CASSPGQGSHQYF. The CDR3 coding sequence is TGCGCCAGCAGTCCGGGACAGGGATCGCATCAGTACTTC.